Listed here are 6 T cell receptor beta chains from one sample, sequenced in a study of cytomegalovirus exposure and HLA in healthy donors (dated by TCRdb to about 2017). The method behind the library was the immunoSEQ multiplex PCR assay. The multiplex PCR relied on a mix of 60 forward primers for TCR Vbeta segments and 13 reverse primers for TCR Jbeta segments. TCRdb provides this immuneACCESS table in a form limited to in-frame rearrangements. Some clones are lacking; in checked studies, under half of them reflect an unresolved V gene, and why the rest are absent is not known. This sample gives approximately 110,000 clones in total; about 81% of them show up just once. The ten largest clones add up to around 1% of the sample. Sequencing was carried out using PBMCs. The receptors were gathered from a young woman in good health and CMV-seronegative.

The sample holds a few counts of this clone. This chain connects TRBV7-9 to TRBJ2-7; D ambiguous. The CDR3 contains 16 residues. V was pared by 4 bases and J by 2 bases, with 18 bases between. CDR1 and CDR2 (germline): SEHNR, FQNEAQ (reference sequence). Here the CDR3 reads CASSSPGNLGTYEQYF. CDR3 coding DNA: TGTGCCAGCAGCTCTCCTGGAAACCTAGGAACCTACGAGCAGTACTTC.

This clone came up once. The chain uses TRBV5-4 and TRBJ1-2; 10 positions agree with TRBD1. The germline gives CDR1 SGHNT, CDR2 YYREEE (reference sequence). CDR3 length: 14 residues. V lost 2 bases and J lost 8; bases outside the gene matches: 6. The CDR3: CASSFTGTGVGYTF. As DNA, the CDR3 is TGTGCCAGCAGCTTTACCGGGACAGGGGTCGGCTACACCTTC.

Only a few counts were recorded for this clone. The CDR3: CASSITGGNYEQYF. CDR3 nucleotides: TGTGCCAGTAGTATAACCGGGGGGAACTACGAGCAGTACTTC. This chain joins TRBV19 and TRBJ2-7; the match to TRBD2 covers 7 bases. After removal of 2 bases from V and 3 bases from J, the junction contained 4 bases not matched to a gene. Germline V lookup: CDR1 LNHDA, CDR2 SQIVND (reference sequence). The CDR3 runs 14 residues.

V is TRBV9 and J is TRBJ1-2, with unresolved D. There are 17 residues in the CDR3. Germline values: CDR1 SGDLS, CDR2 YYNGEE. Deletions cut 3 bases from V and 8 bases from J, with 26 bases between. The CDR3 is CASSAPRASKKGRGYTF. Here the CDR3 DNA reads TGTGCCAGCAGCGCACCTCGGGCATCCAAAAAAGGGAGGGGCTACACCTTC. The complete variable domain, with remaining parts taken from reference TRBV9 and TRBJ1-2, reads DSGVTQTPKHLITATGQRVTLRCSPRSGDLSVYWYQQSLDQGLQFLIQYYNGEERAKGNILERFSAQQFPDLHSELNLSSLELGDSALYFCASSAPRASKKGRGYTFGSGTRLTVV.

The chain couples TRBV4-1 to TRBJ1-2; D unclear. The V gene's germline CDR1 is MGHRA and CDR2 YSYEKL. This CDR3 comprises 14 residues. V shed 0 bases and J shed 4 bases, with 9 bases lying between them. The CDR3 loop is CASSQDRSLYGYTF. CDR3 coding DNA: TGCGCCAGCAGCCAAGATCGGAGCCTCTATGGCTACACCTTC.

This chain connects TRBV5-1 to TRBJ2-3, with a possible D match to TRBD2 (6 bases). The CDR3 runs to 13 residues. V lost 5 bases to trimming and J lost 5 bases, with 12 bases between them. CDR1 is SGHRS, CDR2 YFSETQ, per germline. The CDR3 coding sequence is TGCGCCAGCAGTCCTGCGGGGAGAGATACGCAGTATTTT. This gives the protein CASSPAGRDTQYF.